Following are 16 T cell receptor beta chains from one sample sequenced in a study of CD8+CD57+ T cells in acquired aplastic anemia. Those patients picked for sequencing had displayed CD8+CD57+ cell expansion on flow cytometry. TCR beta VDJ and CDR3 profiles were obtained from a genomic DNA template. TCRdb independently ran MiXCR on the reads; one entry per CDR3 protein. The sample shows approximately 470,000 distinct CDR3 sequences, approximately 33% of them seen only once. The sequencing input was sorted CD4+, CD8+, or CD8+CD57+ T cells (not recorded which) from PBMCs. Source of these receptors: a human donor with aplastic anemia.

As to this clonotype: A much larger clone differs from this one at a single base, so this may be a read error. This chain links TRBV2 with TRBJ1-3; unclear D gene. CDR1 and CDR2 (germline): SNHLY, FYNNEI. This CDR3 is built from 13 residues. The CDR3 sequence: CASPAARGNTICF. The DNA for the CDR3 is TGTGCCAGCCCCGCGGCCCGCGGAAACACCATATGTTTT.

The V gene is TRBV20-1, the J gene TRBJ1-6, with 7 bases that match TRBD1. The germline CDR1 and CDR2 sequences are DFQATT and SNEGSKA (reference sequence). This CDR3 has 13 amino acids. V dropped 6 bases and J dropped 8; count of bases not matched to a gene: 7. CDR3 in amino acids: CSAETGIDSPLHF. DNA for the CDR3: TGCAGTGCAGAGACAGGGATTGATTCACCCCTCCACTTT.

This clonotype was detected many times. The chain joins TRBV9 to TRBJ2-2, with unresolved D. Trimming left V 0 bases short and J 0 bases short, with 9 bases between. In germline, CDR1 is SGDLS, CDR2 YYNGEE. CDR3 size: 16 residues. DNA of the CDR3: TGTGCCAGCAGCGTAGGTGGCGGTACGAACACCGGGGAGCTGTTTTTT. Its translation is CASSVGGGTNTGELFF.

This clonotype has only a few counts. This chain connects TRBV19 to TRBJ1-4; a weak D match, TRBD1 (5 bases). Trimming took off 6 bases at V and 5 bases at J, with 13 bases between the two ends. CDR1 is LNHDA, CDR2 SQIVND, per germline (reference sequence). The CDR3 totals 14 residues. The CDR3, as DNA: TGTGCCAGTAGACACGGGGGGGAAAATGAAAAACTGTTTTTT. Encoded protein: CASRHGGENEKLFF.

The table lists this clonotype with a few counts. The rearrangement links TRBV12-5 to TRBJ2-7, with TRBD1 matching over 7 bases. The CDR3 is made up of 13 amino acids. Germline CDR1 reads LGHNT; CDR2 reads FRNRAP. V trimming: 7 bases; J trimming: 5 bases; junction bases outside the gene matches: 8. CDR3 bases: TGTGCTAGTGCCGCGACAGGGTCCAACGAGCAGTACTTC. This gives the protein CASAATGSNEQYF.

This clonotype was seen only a few times. The chain carries TRBV11-1 and TRBJ2-2; D is ambiguous. The CDR3 loop spans 16 amino acids. V lost 0 bases and J 4 bases, leaving 12 bases between the germline ends. Germline assignment: CDR1 SGHAT and CDR2 FQDESV (reference sequence). CDR3 DNA: TGTGCCAGCAGCTTAGCGGGTCAGCCTAGCACCGGGGAGCTGTTTTTT. Translating gives CASSLAGQPSTGELFF.

This clonotype was seen at least ten times. The chain carries TRBV7-6 and TRBJ2-5; weak D call: TRBD2 (6 bases). The CDR3 is 14 residues long. The germline gives CDR1 SGHVS, CDR2 FNYEAQ. Between the trimmed V and J ends, which lost 5 bases and 2 bases, there was a span of 12 bases. The CDR3 sequence: CASSAQGLQETQYF. DNA for the CDR3: TGTGCCAGCAGCGCCCAGGGACTTCAAGAGACCCAGTACTTC.

This clonotype was seen only a few times. The chain carries TRBV29-1 and TRBJ2-7; D is perhaps TRBD2 (6 bases). There are 13 residues in the CDR3. V was pared by 7 bases and J by 0 bases, with 13 bases between. Germline CDR1 reads SQVTM; CDR2 reads ANQGSEA. The CDR3 nucleotides read TGCAGCGCCGAACTGGGGGGCTCCTACGAGCAGTACTTC. Translated, it gives CSAELGGSYEQYF.

In this sample, this clonotype turned up a few times. This chain links TRBV20-1 with TRBJ2-7; 7 nucleotides agree with TRBD2. After removal of 0 bases from V and 2 bases from J, the junction contained 4 bases not matched to a gene. Germline CDR1 reads DFQATT; CDR2 reads SNEGSKA (reference sequence). The CDR3 consists of 14 residues. This chain's CDR3 is CSARDGRGAYEQYF. The CDR3 DNA sequence: TGCAGTGCTAGAGATGGACGGGGGGCCTACGAGCAGTACTTC.

This clonotype was detected many times. The chain uses TRBV25-1 and TRBJ1-1; D is ambiguous. Trimming cost V 3 bases and J 5 bases, with 7 bases left between them. CDR1 is MGHDK and CDR2 is SYGVNS in the germline V gene. The CDR3 has 12 amino acids. CDR3 region: CASSDAGTEAFF. The CDR3 DNA reads as TGTGCCAGCAGTGATGCGGGAACTGAAGCTTTCTTT. The whole variable domain, filled in from reference TRBV25-1 and TRBJ1-1, reads EADIYQTPRYLVIGTGKKITLECSQTMGHDKMYWYQQDPGMELHLIHYSYGVNSTEKGDLSSESTVSRIRTEHFPLTLESARPSHTSQYLCASSDAGTEAFFGQGTRLTVV.

The V and J genes are TRBV6-1 and TRBJ1-2; D uncertain. CDR1 and CDR2 (germline): MNHNS, SASEGT. With 2 bases removed from V and 2 bases from J, the gap between germline ends came to 9 bases. This CDR3 spans 14 amino acids. CDR3 nucleotide sequence: TGTGCCAGCAGTGAAATCCGGCAGAACTATGGCTACACCTTC. It yields the protein CASSEIRQNYGYTF.

This clonotype was found once. A much larger clone lies a single base off, so this may be a read error. This sequence joins TRBV7-3 and TRBJ2-1; D not certain. There are 12 residues in the CDR3. Trimming stripped 3 bases from V and 9 bases from J, with 9 bases between. CDR1 and CDR2 (germline): SGHTA, FQGTGA. CDR3 sequence: CASSFVVGEQFF. CDR3 bases: TGTGCCAGCAGCTTTGTAGTGGGTGAGCAGTTCTTC.

This clonotype was seen more than once but under ten times. The V gene is TRBV12-3 or TRBV12-4, the J gene TRBJ2-4, with D hard to call. This CDR3 has 13 amino acids. Trimming removed 0 bases from V and 7 bases from J, with 7 bases in between. The DNA for the CDR3 is TGTGCCAGCAGTTTAGCCTTCTGGAACATTCAGTACTTC. This sequence encodes CASSLAFWNIQYF.

This clonotype was picked up a small number of times. V usage is TRBV5-6 and J usage is TRBJ1-1; tentatively, D is TRBD1 (6 bases). This CDR3 is 15 amino acids long. Germline V gene data show CDR1 as SGHDT and CDR2 as YYEEEE. V was shortened by 4 bases and J by 3 bases, with 16 bases between the two germline ends. CDR3 protein: CASSPNLGGHTEAFF. CDR3 DNA sequence: TGTGCCAGCAGCCCAAACCTCGGGGGCCACACTGAAGCTTTCTTT. The full variable domain, completed using reference TRBV5-6 and TRBJ1-1, is DAGVTQSPTHLIKTRGQQVTLRCSPKSGHDTVSWYQQALGQGPQFIFQYYEEEERQRGNFPDRFSGHQFPNYSSELNVNALLLGDSALYLCASSPNLGGHTEAFFGQGTRLTVV.

J is TRBJ2-1 and V is TRBV19, with 11 bases matching TRBD1. J was trimmed by 10 bases and V by 3 bases; bases with no gene match: 8. CDR3 length: 15 amino acids. Per germline, CDR1 LNHDA and CDR2 SQIVND (reference sequence). Here the CDR3 DNA reads TGTGCCAGTAGTATCTGGGGACAGGGGGTGGAAGAGCAGTTCTTC. Translating gives CASSIWGQGVEEQFF. The whole variable domain, remainder taken from reference TRBV19 and TRBJ2-1, is DGGITQSPKYLFRKEGQNVTLSCEQNLNHDAMYWYRQDPGQGLRLIYYSQIVNDFQKGDIAEGYSVSREKKESFPLTVTSAQKNPTAFYLCASSIWGQGVEEQFFGPGTRLTVL.

This clonotype occurred a few times. The CDR3 region is CASSQDHDQPQHF. The CDR3 region has the DNA TGTGCCAGCAGCCAAGATCACGATCAGCCCCAGCATTTT. The gene calls are TRBV3-1 and TRBJ1-5; D unclear. The V end lost 0 bases, the J end lost 5 bases, and 5 bases lay between the germline ends. The CDR3 is 13 residues long. Germline CDR1 and CDR2: LGHDT and YNNKEL (reference sequence).